This TCR beta chain was sequenced for a study of vaccination effects on CD4 cells after COVID-19. The authors isolated CD4+ T cells after around nine days of culture. Two-dose vaccination with either BNT162b2 or mRNA-1273 was given to the participants. At days 3 and 7, half of the medium was exchanged for IL-2 medium. Per germline, CDR1 GTSNPN and CDR2 SVGIG (reference sequence). The CDR3 sequence is 15 residues long. J gave up 6 bases and V 3 bases, and 10 bases lay outside the gene matches. In regard to this clone: The antigen is undetermined.

The table came from immunoSEQ multiplex PCR; TCRdb's copy has only in-frame clones and leaves some out. The sample includes tens of thousands of clones, 74% of them seen just once. The sequencing here drew on CD4+ T cells from PBMCs cultured without peptide, taken after COVID-19 vaccination. The origin of this receptor is a human donor who received a COVID-19 vaccine. This chain uses TRBV30 with TRBJ2-1, with 8 bases fitting TRBD2. In nucleotides, the CDR3 is TGTGCCTGGAGCCCAAGACGGGGGGGCCCCAATGAGCAGTTCTTC. It translates to CAWSPRRGGPNEQFF. The complete variable domain, with remaining parts taken from reference TRBV30 and TRBJ2-1, reads SQTIHQWPATLVQPVGSPLSLECTVEGTSNPNLYWYRQAAGRGLQLLFYSVGIGQISSEVPQNLSASRPQDRQFILSSKKLLLSDSGFYLCAWSPRRGGPNEQFFGPGTRLTVL.